Listed below are T cell receptor beta chains from one sample, sequenced in a study of PD-1 blockade in classical Hodgkin lymphoma. Assay used: immunoSEQ multiplex PCR; TCRdb lists only in-frame clones, some missing. This table has approximately 96,000 clones, 85% to 95% appearing once. Source: peripheral blood mononuclear cells (PBMCs), taken before the fourth cycle of nivolumab. All receptors derive from a human donor with classical Hodgkin lymphoma. The CDR3 runs from the conserved cysteine through the conserved F or W. The D gene is left open where the match is weak. For some rows the clone size is stated as once, few or many, or as a class when expanded; others skip it.

v_gene	abundance	j_gene	d_gene	CDR3aa	CDR3nt
TRBV11-3	-	TRBJ2-7	TRBD1	CASSLAPGQGYEQYF	TGTGCCAGCAGCTTAGCCCCGGGACAGGGCTACGAGCAGTACTTC
TRBV7-8	-	TRBJ2-5	-	CASSLGIQETQYF	TGTGCCAGCAGCTTAGGCATACAAGAGACCCAGTACTTC
TRBV27	-	TRBJ2-7	TRBD1	CASSGSRGPYEQYF	TGTGCCAGCAGCGGGTCCAGGGGGCCCTACGAGCAGTACTTC
TRBV10-2	-	TRBJ2-3	-	CATRSTGGRTDTQYF	TGCGCCACCCGATCAACCGGGGGTCGCACAGATACGCAGTATTTT
TRBV12-5	-	TRBJ2-1	-	CASGSGTIYNEQFF	TGTGCTAGTGGATCCGGGACGATCTACAATGAGCAGTTCTTC
TRBV30	-	TRBJ2-7	TRBD2	CAGQWGGTGYEQYF	TGTGCCGGGCAATGGGGGGGAACGGGGTACGAGCAGTACTTC
TRBV6-1	-	TRBJ2-7	-	CASSEGGSRFQYEQYF	TGTGCCAGCAGTGAAGGGGGGTCCAGGTTTCAGTACGAGCAGTACTTC
TRBV7-9	-	TRBJ2-1	-	CASRNSYNEQFF	TGTGCCAGCCGAAATTCCTACAATGAGCAGTTCTTC
TRBV19	-	TRBJ2-5	TRBD2	CASSIDPAGGHQETQYF	TGTGCCAGTAGTATAGATCCAGCGGGGGGGCACCAAGAGACCCAGTACTTC
TRBV5-1	-	TRBJ2-1	TRBD2	CASSYESGRRNNEQFF	TGCGCCAGCAGCTACGAAAGCGGGAGACGAAACAATGAGCAGTTCTTC
TRBV5-1	once	TRBJ2-3	-	CASSADRELATQYF	TGCGCCAGCAGCGCGGATCGGGAGTTAGCTACGCAGTATTTT
TRBV5-4	-	TRBJ1-2	-	CASSLTGVNGYTF	TGTGCCAGCAGCTTGACCGGGGTGAATGGCTACACCTTC
TRBV27	-	TRBJ1-5	-	CASRGGIYSNQPQHF	TGTGCCAGCAGGGGGGGAATTTATAGCAATCAGCCCCAGCATTTT
TRBV10-1	-	TRBJ2-7	-	CASSESAGGSYEQYF	TGCGCCAGCAGTGAGTCTGCGGGTGGCTCCTACGAGCAGTACTTC
TRBV10-3	-	TRBJ1-1	-	CAIRPRGNTEAFF	TGTGCCATCAGACCCCGCGGGAACACTGAAGCTTTCTTT
TRBV7-9	-	TRBJ1-1	-	CASRLGSEAFF	TGTGCCAGCAGACTAGGCAGTGAAGCTTTCTTT
TRBV28	-	TRBJ1-1	TRBD1	CASLPEGALNTEAFF	TGTGCCAGTCTCCCGGAGGGGGCTTTGAACACTGAAGCTTTCTTT
TRBV29-1	-	TRBJ2-5	TRBD2	CSVEVPTGLAGGMEETQYF	TGCAGCGTTGAAGTACCCACGGGACTAGCGGGAGGGATGGAAGAGACCCAGTACTTC
TRBV30	-	TRBJ2-1	-	CAWSLVNEQFF	TGTGCCTGGAGTTTAGTCAATGAGCAGTTCTTC
TRBV10-3	-	TRBJ2-7	-	CAISESGPEGGRHEQYF	TGTGCCATCAGTGAGTCAGGCCCCGAGGGGGGTCGGCACGAGCAGTACTTC
TRBV19	once	TRBJ2-5	TRBD2	CASTARSGRWGETQYF	TGTGCCAGTACAGCAAGGAGCGGGAGATGGGGAGAGACCCAGTACTTC
TRBV30	-	TRBJ2-3	-	CAWSPPGATKSTDTQYF	TGTGCCTGGAGTCCGCCGGGAGCCACGAAAAGCACAGATACGCAGTATTTT
TRBV13	-	TRBJ2-3	-	CASSIADTQYF	TGTGCCAGCAGTATCGCAGATACGCAGTATTTT
TRBV19	-	TRBJ1-5	-	CASQIAPGGSNQPQHF	TGTGCCAGCCAAATCGCGCCTGGGGGGAGCAATCAGCCCCAGCATTTT
TRBV10-3	-	TRBJ1-1	TRBD1	CAIIRDREVPEAFF	TGTGCCATCATCAGGGACAGGGAAGTGCCTGAAGCTTTCTTT
TRBV2	-	TRBJ1-5	-	CASSRNRYSNQPQHF	TGTGCCAGCAGCCGCAACAGGTATAGCAATCAGCCCCAGCATTTT
TRBV2	-	TRBJ2-2	-	CASSERGGGELFF	TGTGCCAGCAGTGAAAGGGGGGGAGGGGAGCTGTTTTTT
TRBV5-1	-	TRBJ2-1	-	CASSLAGLEAYNEQFF	TGCGCCAGCAGCTTGGCCGGCTTGGAGGCCTACAATGAGCAGTTCTTC
TRBV5-6	-	TRBJ2-2	-	CASRLITGTGELFF	TGTGCCAGCCGCCTGATCACTGGAACCGGGGAGCTGTTTTTT
TRBV5-1	-	TRBJ1-3	-	CASSASGARNTIYF	TGCGCCAGCAGCGCCTCCGGGGCGAGAAACACCATATATTTT
TRBV7-9	few	TRBJ2-7	TRBD1	CASSNRFDRVVYEQYF	TGTGCCAGCAGTAACCGCTTTGACAGGGTGGTCTACGAGCAGTACTTC
TRBV10-1	-	TRBJ2-3	-	CASSGHSLGSTDTQYF	TGCGCCAGCAGTGGACACAGCCTTGGCAGCACAGATACGCAGTATTTT
TRBV6-1	once	TRBJ2-1	TRBD2	CASSEARGTRNNEQFF	TGTGCCAGCAGTGAAGCTCGGGGGACTAGGAACAATGAGCAGTTCTTC
TRBV7-9	-	TRBJ2-5	TRBD1	CASSLGTGGETQYF	TGTGCCAGCAGCTTAGGGACAGGAGGAGAGACCCAGTACTTC
TRBV9	-	TRBJ2-7	TRBD1	CASSSPGQGVKQYF	TGTGCCAGCAGCTCCCCGGGACAGGGGGTTAAGCAGTACTTC
TRBV19	once	TRBJ2-5	TRBD2	CASSTDLAGRQETQYF	TGTGCCAGTAGTACGGATCTAGCGGGAAGGCAAGAGACCCAGTACTTC
TRBV10-3	-	TRBJ2-2	TRBD2	CAISERWTSNTGELFF	TGTGCCATCAGTGAACGCTGGACTAGTAATACCGGGGAGCTGTTTTTT
TRBV5-1	once	TRBJ2-2	-	CASSPRPGAVDTGELFF	TGCGCCAGCAGCCCCCGGCCGGGAGCAGTGGACACCGGGGAGCTGTTTTTT
TRBV6-1	-	TRBJ2-6	-	CASTRALNVLTF	TGTGCCAGCACCCGAGCGCTGAACGTCCTGACTTTC
TRBV30	-	TRBJ2-1	-	CAWSVGEGVLYNEQFF	TGTGCCTGGAGTGTAGGGGAAGGGGTGCTCTACAATGAGCAGTTCTTC
TRBV12-2	-	TRBJ2-6	-	CASRFPLTSGANVLTF	TGTGCAAGTCGCTTTCCCCTGACCTCTGGGGCCAACGTCCTGACTTTC
TRBV30	-	TRBJ2-2	-	CAWSVGGPTGELFF	TGTGCCTGGAGTGTAGGGGGGCCAACCGGGGAGCTGTTTTTT
TRBV30	-	TRBJ2-5	-	CAWSVFLETQYF	TGTGCCTGGAGTGTATTTTTGGAGACCCAGTACTTC
TRBV7-9	-	TRBJ2-5	-	CASKHPTRPEETQYF	TGTGCCAGCAAGCACCCTACTCGGCCCGAAGAGACCCAGTACTTC
TRBV28	-	TRBJ2-7	-	CASSLRSGPPPYEQYF	TGTGCCAGCAGTCTCCGCTCCGGGCCTCCCCCTTACGAGCAGTACTTC
TRBV5-1	-	TRBJ2-7	-	CASSLKSSIYEQYF	TGCGCCAGCAGCTTAAAAAGCTCGATTTACGAGCAGTACTTC
TRBV5-6	-	TRBJ1-4	-	CASSSDTGFNEKLFF	TGTGCCAGCAGCTCGGACACAGGGTTTAATGAAAAACTGTTTTTT
TRBV27	-	TRBJ1-1	-	CASSFAGMNTEAFF	TGTGCCAGCAGTTTCGCAGGCATGAACACTGAAGCTTTCTTT
TRBV29-1	-	TRBJ1-1	-	CSVRSQANTEAFF	TGCAGCGTTCGTAGTCAGGCGAACACTGAAGCTTTCTTT
TRBV29-1	-	TRBJ2-5	-	CSVEGVRGKDQETQYF	TGCAGCGTTGAAGGGGTGAGGGGTAAGGACCAAGAGACCCAGTACTTC
TRBV4-2	-	TRBJ1-2	-	CASSSFKGGGSANYGYTF	TGTGCCAGCAGCAGTTTTAAGGGAGGAGGGTCAGCTAACTATGGCTACACCTTC
TRBV7-3	few	TRBJ2-1	-	CASSLAGSYNEQFF	TGTGCCAGCAGCTTGGCGGGCTCCTACAATGAGCAGTTCTTC
TRBV7-2	-	TRBJ1-5	-	CASSLSSGGSNQPQHF	TGTGCCAGCAGCTTGTCATCGGGGGGTAGCAATCAGCCCCAGCATTTT
TRBV27	-	TRBJ2-3	-	CASIGHFADTQYF	TGTGCCAGCATCGGGCATTTTGCGGATACGCAGTATTTT
TRBV5-1	-	TRBJ2-7	-	CASSLARAGTYEQYF	TGCGCCAGCAGCTTGGCTCGCGCTGGGACGTACGAGCAGTACTTC